Listed below are T cell receptor beta chains from one sample, sequenced in a study of identical twins. TCRdb passed the 5' RACE reads through MiXCR, listing each CDR3 protein once. This table holds 1.5 million to 2 million distinct CDR3 sequences, about 32% found once. The source material was cord blood. The receptors were gathered from a newborn girl in good health. CDR3s include the opening cysteine and the closing phenylalanine or tryptophan. The order of the fields is J gene, clone size, V gene, D gene, CDR3 DNA, CDR3 protein. D genes are given only for firm matches. Some rows have no size entry. The others give once, few or many, or a class for an expanded clone.

J: TRBJ2-3
size: -
V: TRBV5-1
D: -
DNA: TGCGCCAGCAGAGGGGGGGGATTGGTCCCCACAGATACGCAGTATTTT
CDR3: CASRGGGLVPTDTQYF

J: TRBJ1-2
size: -
V: TRBV10-3
D: -
DNA: TGTGCCATCAGTGAAGGGCTCCCCTCCTATGGCTACACCTTC
CDR3: CAISEGLPSYGYTF

J: TRBJ2-3
size: few
V: TRBV5-1
D: -
DNA: TGCGCCACCAAACTAGGGGGCACAGATACGCAGTATTTT
CDR3: CATKLGGTDTQYF

J: TRBJ2-3
size: -
V: TRBV10-3
D: TRBD2
DNA: TGTGCCATCCGCCCAGGGGTAGCGGGAGAGGCAGATACGCAGTATTTT
CDR3: CAIRPGVAGEADTQYF

J: TRBJ2-7
size: -
V: TRBV25-1
D: TRBD1
DNA: TGTGCCAGCAGTGGGGACAGGGTTGGCCACGAGCAGTACTTC
CDR3: CASSGDRVGHEQYF

J: TRBJ2-3
size: -
V: TRBV20-1
D: TRBD2
DNA: TGCAGTGCTACGTTCCGGAATCTAGCGGGAGGCACAGATACGCAGTATTTT
CDR3: CSATFRNLAGGTDTQYF

J: TRBJ2-1
size: few
V: TRBV11-2
D: TRBD2
DNA: TGTGCCAGCAGCTTCGAGGGACTAGCTATCAATGAGCAGTTCTTC
CDR3: CASSFEGLAINEQFF

J: TRBJ2-7
size: few
V: TRBV29-1
D: -
DNA: TGCAGCGTACGGGGGCGGTTCAGTGGAACCCAGTACTTC
CDR3: CSVRGRFSGTQYF

J: TRBJ2-3
size: -
V: TRBV12-5
D: TRBD2
DNA: TGTGCTAGTGCTCTACTAGCGGGGGGGCCAGATACGCAGTATTTT
CDR3: CASALLAGGPDTQYF

J: TRBJ1-5
size: -
V: TRBV20-1
D: TRBD1
DNA: TGCAGTGCTACCATTCCAGGGGGCCGCAATCAGCCCCAGCATTTT
CDR3: CSATIPGGRNQPQHF